These 14 T cell receptor beta chains originate from one sample sequenced in a study of vaccination effects on CD4 cells after COVID-19. The table came from immunoSEQ multiplex PCR; TCRdb's copy has only in-frame clones and leaves some out. Of approximately 70,000 clones listed, under 80% are singletons. Their target antigens are unknown. ViraFEST used viral peptide pools to expand antigen-specific CD4+ T cells before sequencing. It was after approximately 11 days of culture that CD4+ T cells were isolated. The vaccine given was either BNT162b2 or mRNA-1273, in two doses. The starting material was CD4+ T cells from PBMCs cultured with HCoV-OC43 spike peptides, obtained after COVID-19 vaccination. Subset here: HCoV-OC43 spike overlapping peptide pool stimulation. The receptors come from a human donor who received a COVID-19 vaccine.

The CDR3 region is CASSIWGLAGGNEQFF. CDR3 bases: TGTGCCAGTAGTATCTGGGGACTAGCGGGGGGGAATGAGCAGTTCTTC. The rearrangement links TRBV19 to TRBJ2-1; 16 nucleotides align to TRBD2. Germline V gene data show CDR1 as LNHDA and CDR2 as SQIVND (reference sequence). The CDR3 loop spans 16 amino acids. The trim removed 3 bases at V and 7 bases at J, leaving 3 bases unmatched.

This clone appeared a few times. V gene TRBV10-1 combines with J gene TRBJ2-3; 13 bases fit TRBD2. The CDR3 totals 15 residues. CDR1 and CDR2 (germline): WNHNN, SYGVQD (reference sequence). J lost 5 bases, V lost 4 bases, and 3 bases had no gene match. CDR3 sequence reads: CASSVGLAGEDTQYF. The CDR3 region has the DNA TGCGCCAGCAGTGTAGGACTAGCGGGGGAAGATACGCAGTATTTT.

The rearrangement links TRBV19 to TRBJ1-6, with D possibly matching TRBD1 (5 bases). V lost 5 bases to trimming and J lost 4 bases, with 9 bases between them. The germline gives CDR1 LNHDA, CDR2 SQIVND (reference sequence). This CDR3 contains 14 residues. CDR3 nucleotide sequence: TGTGCCAGTAGTTTCGGGACTTATAATTCACCCCTCCACTTT. It is translated as CASSFGTYNSPLHF.

The chain carries TRBV12-3 or TRBV12-4 and TRBJ1-5; D unresolved. The V end was cut by 2 bases, the J end by 11 bases, with 10 bases between. The CDR3 has 12 residues. Written as DNA, the CDR3 is TGTGCCAGCAGTTTATTTGGGAGGGCCCAGCATTTT. Translation gives CASSLFGRAQHF.

The J gene is TRBJ1-5, the V gene TRBV4-1; 9 positions agree with TRBD1. The CDR3 consists of 17 residues. Germline V gene data show CDR1 as MGHRA and CDR2 as YSYEKL. Losses at the gene ends were 2 bases for V and 7 bases for J; bases not matched to a gene: 12. The CDR3 reads CASSQLVGQGPGQPQHF. The CDR3 DNA reads as TGCGCCAGCAGCCAACTAGTAGGACAGGGGCCCGGGCAGCCCCAGCATTTT.

The CDR3 loop reads CAWNLWDGNTIYF. The CDR3 nucleotides read TGTGCCTGGAACCTATGGGACGGAAACACCATATATTTT. This rearrangement joins TRBV30 to TRBJ1-3, with D possibly being TRBD1 (5 bases). Germline CDR1 and CDR2: GTSNPN and SVGIG (reference sequence). V lost 4 bases and J 4 bases, leaving 11 bases between the germline ends. The CDR3 totals 13 residues. Supplemented by reference TRBV30 and TRBJ1-3, the full variable domain reads SQTIHQWPATLVQPVGSPLSLECTVEGTSNPNLYWYRQAAGRGLQLLFYSVGIGQISSEVPQNLSASRPQDRQFILSSKKLLLSDSGFYLCAWNLWDGNTIYFGEGSWLTVV.

This chain joins TRBV6-5 and TRBJ2-3; D not certain. V lost 6 bases and J 6 bases, leaving 4 bases between the germline ends. This CDR3 has 10 residues. The germline gives CDR1 MNHEY, CDR2 SVGAGI. The DNA for the CDR3 is TGTGCCAGCAGGGTTGATACGCAGTATTTT. As protein: CASRVDTQYF.

This clone has only one observation. The chain couples TRBV6-4 to TRBJ2-7, with TRBD2 matching over 10 bases. The junction had 3 bases not matched to a gene; V was cut back by 3 bases and J by 4 bases. The germline gives CDR1 MRHNA, CDR2 SNTAGT. The length of the CDR3 is 14 residues. The CDR3, as DNA: TGTGCCAGCAGTGATCCGACTAGCGGGTACGAGCAGTACGTC. It encodes CASSDPTSGYEQYV.

Only a few counts were recorded for this clone. The chain has TRBV14 and TRBJ1-6; D call uncertain. CDR1 and CDR2 from the germline V gene are SGHDN and FVKESK. This CDR3 region has 14 residues. The V end lost 0 bases, the J end lost 7 bases, and 7 bases lay between the germline ends. The CDR3 nucleotides are TGTGCCAGCAGCCAAGAAATCTGGAATTCACCCCTCCACTTT. This encodes CASSQEIWNSPLHF.

The rearrangement joins TRBV5-1 to TRBJ2-1; D might be TRBD2 (5 bases). The CDR3 length is 16 residues. Germline loops: CDR1 SGHRS, CDR2 YFSETQ. Trimming stripped 0 bases from V and 0 bases from J, with 10 bases between. CDR3: CASSLAGWGSYNEQFF. CDR3 bases: TGCGCCAGCAGCTTGGCGGGGTGGGGCTCCTACAATGAGCAGTTCTTC. Together with reference TRBV5-1 and TRBJ2-1, the CDR3 gives the full variable domain: KAGVTQTPRYLIKTRGQQVTLSCSPISGHRSVSWYQQTPGQGLQFLFEYFSETQRNKGNFPGRFSGRQFSNSRSEMNVSTLELGDSALYLCASSLAGWGSYNEQFFGPGTRLTVL.

This clone was seen once. This sequence joins TRBV9 and TRBJ1-3; D unresolved. In germline, CDR1 is SGDLS, CDR2 YYNGEE. This CDR3 region has 14 residues. V was cut by 4 bases and J by 2 bases, with 10 bases left in between. This chain's CDR3 is CASSLQVPGNTIYF. The CDR3 DNA is TGTGCCAGCAGCTTACAAGTTCCTGGAAACACCATATATTTT.

The chain combines TRBV20-1 with TRBJ1-5, with D tentatively TRBD1 (5 bases). Germline CDR1 reads DFQATT; CDR2 reads SNEGSKA (reference sequence). V lost 3 bases and J lost 4, with 13 bases in between. The CDR3 spans 14 residues. The CDR3 nucleotides read TGCAGTGCTAGTGGGCGTGGGGGGAATCAGCCCCAGCATTTT. This sequence encodes CSASGRGGNQPQHF.

In its sample, this clone was seen once. The gene calls are TRBV5-1 and TRBJ2-1; no definite D call. V gave up 0 bases and J gave up 4 bases, with 8 bases separating them. The germline V gene encodes CDR1 SGHRS and CDR2 YFSETQ. The CDR3 is 14 residues long. The CDR3 here is CASSLATSYNEQFF. The CDR3 DNA is TGCGCCAGCAGCTTGGCTACTTCTTACAATGAGCAGTTCTTC.

This clone was found a few times. The chain uses TRBV7-2 and TRBJ1-4, with D perhaps matching TRBD1 (5 bases). V lost 2 bases and J 9 bases, leaving 19 bases between the germline ends. This CDR3 spans 16 amino acids. The V gene's germline CDR1 is SGHTA and CDR2 FQGNSA. The CDR3 loop reads CASSLWQDRGRQKLFF. CDR3 coding DNA: TGTGCCAGCAGCTTATGGCAAGATAGGGGCAGGCAAAAACTGTTTTTT. Looking up the rest from reference TRBV7-2 and TRBJ1-4 gives the full variable domain: GAGVSQSPSNKVTEKGKDVELRCDPISGHTALYWYRQSLGQGLEFLIYFQGNSAPDKSGLPSDRFSAERTGGSVSTLTIQRTQQEDSAVYLCASSLWQDRGRQKLFFGSGTQLSVL.